The 10 T cell receptor beta chains in this list originate from one sample, sequenced in a study of T cell repertoires in cytomegalovirus infection. MiXCR, applied by TCRdb to the reads, yields one record per CDR3 protein. The table has more than 35,000 distinct CDR3 sequences, 40% to 65% seen once; the top ten hold more than 80%. Which antigens these TCRs recognize remains unknown. Sequencing used CD8+ T cells from cultured PBMCs, obtained from culture after CMV antigen stimulation. Receptors originate from a human donor in good health (CMV status not recorded). Some clones in this sample may be carry-over from other donors' samples.

The chain employs TRBV6-4 and TRBJ2-1; 11 bases line up with TRBD1. CDR1 is MRHNA and CDR2 is SNTAGT in the germline V gene. The CDR3 sequence is 14 residues long. The J segment lost 8 bases and the V segment lost 5 bases, leaving 5 bases of the junction unmatched. Here the CDR3 DNA reads TGTGCCAGCAGTCTAGGACAGGGGGCGGATGAGCAGTTCTTC. It codes for CASSLGQGADEQFF.

This clonotype was counted ten times or more. This chain links TRBV7-8 with TRBJ2-2; D not resolved. V lost 10 bases and J lost 3, with 18 bases in between. CDR1 is SGHVS and CDR2 is FQNEAQ in the germline V gene. The CDR3 covers 15 residues. This CDR3 is CATLPRRWDTGELFF. CDR3 coding DNA: TGTGCCACCCTACCTCGACGGTGGGACACCGGGGAGCTGTTTTTT.

The chain recombines TRBV29-1 with TRBJ2-7; no clear D gene. The CDR3 contains 12 residues. Trimming removed 3 bases from V and 1 base from J, with 7 bases in between. Germline V lookup: CDR1 SQVTM, CDR2 ANQGSEA. The CDR3 sequence is CSVETVSYEQYF. In DNA, the CDR3 is TGCAGCGTTGAGACGGTTTCCTACGAGCAGTACTTC.

This clonotype appeared a few times. The chain combines TRBV7-8 with TRBJ1-1, with 9 bases aligning to TRBD1. CDR3 length equals 15 residues. V trimming: 5 bases; J trimming: 1 base; junction bases outside the gene matches: 5. Germline V gene lookup returns CDR1 SGHVS and CDR2 FQNEAQ. CDR3 protein: CASSIDRGWNTEAFF. Here the CDR3 DNA reads TGTGCCAGCAGCATAGACAGGGGGTGGAACACTGAAGCTTTCTTT.

J is TRBJ2-6 and V is TRBV6-1; no firm D call. The V and J ends lost 7 bases and 3 bases respectively, with 1 base between them. The CDR3 spans 11 residues. CDR1 and CDR2 (germline): MNHNS, SASEGT. CDR3 sequence reads: CASNGANVLTF. In nucleotides, the CDR3 is TGTGCCAGCAATGGGGCCAACGTCCTGACTTTC.

This clonotype has just a few counts. V usage is TRBV27 and J usage is TRBJ2-3, with 7 bases matching TRBD2. The trim removed 4 bases at V and 5 bases at J, leaving 9 bases unmatched. This CDR3 has 15 amino acids. The germline gives CDR1 MNHEY, CDR2 SMNVEV (reference sequence). CDR3 loop: CASSSLRGSGDTQYF. In DNA form, the CDR3 reads TGTGCCAGCAGTTCCCTCCGCGGGAGCGGAGATACGCAGTATTTT.

The chain has TRBV7-6 and TRBJ2-1; D is ambiguous. Trimming took off 5 bases at V and 2 bases at J, with 22 bases between the two ends. Germline-derived CDR1 and CDR2 are SGHVS and FNYEAQ. The CDR3 length is 18 residues. This CDR3 reads CASSMAVWVRATYNEQFF. The CDR3 DNA follows: TGTGCCAGCAGCATGGCAGTTTGGGTCCGGGCGACCTACAATGAGCAGTTCTTC.

The CDR3 DNA sequence: TGTGCCAGCAGTTCTGAGGGGTTCCTCTCCTACAATGAGCAGTTCTTC. Translating it yields CASSSEGFLSYNEQFF. The chain employs TRBV12-3 or TRBV12-4 and TRBJ2-1, with D tentatively TRBD1 or TRBD2 (5 bases each). V was trimmed by 4 bases and J by 0 bases, leaving 13 bases between them. The length of the CDR3 is 16 residues.

The rearrangement uses TRBV7-9 and TRBJ2-7, with D hard to call. The CDR3 spans 12 residues. Trimming removed 5 bases from V and 5 bases from J, with 10 bases in between. Looked up from germline, CDR1 is SEHNR and CDR2 is FQNEAQ (reference sequence). This chain's CDR3 is CASSPNLDEQYF. As DNA, the CDR3 is TGTGCCAGCAGCCCGAATTTGGACGAGCAGTACTTC.

There are a few counts of this clonotype. The chain is built from TRBV7-8 and TRBJ2-2; 8 bases match TRBD1. V trimming: 5 bases; J trimming: 3 bases; junction bases outside the gene matches: 5. CDR1 and CDR2 (germline): SGHVS, FQNEAQ. CDR3 length equals 15 residues. The CDR3 loop reads CASSQDRVDTGELFF. The DNA for the CDR3 is TGTGCCAGCAGCCAGGACAGGGTAGACACCGGGGAGCTGTTTTTT.